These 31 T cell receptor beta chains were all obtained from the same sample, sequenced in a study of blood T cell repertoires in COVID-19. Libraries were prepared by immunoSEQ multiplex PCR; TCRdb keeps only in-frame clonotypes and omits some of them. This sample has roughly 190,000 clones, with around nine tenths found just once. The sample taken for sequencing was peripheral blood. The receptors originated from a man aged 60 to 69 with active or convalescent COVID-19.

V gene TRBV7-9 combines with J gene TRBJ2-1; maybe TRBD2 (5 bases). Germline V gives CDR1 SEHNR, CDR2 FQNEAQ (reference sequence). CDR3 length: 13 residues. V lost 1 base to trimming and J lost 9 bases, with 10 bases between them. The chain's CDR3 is CASSLEGLGEQFF. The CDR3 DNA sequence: TGTGCCAGCAGCTTAGAAGGACTCGGTGAGCAGTTCTTC.

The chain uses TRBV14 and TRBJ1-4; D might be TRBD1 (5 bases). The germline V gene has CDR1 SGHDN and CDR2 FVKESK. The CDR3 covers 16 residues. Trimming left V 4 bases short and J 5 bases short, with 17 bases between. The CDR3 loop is CASSPTPGGVNEKLFF. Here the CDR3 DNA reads TGTGCCAGCAGCCCCACCCCGGGAGGGGTCAATGAAAAACTGTTTTTT.

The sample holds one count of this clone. The CDR3 DNA sequence: TGTGCCAGCAGTCAGAGCGGGGGTTGGGAGACCCAGTACTTC. Translated: CASSQSGGWETQYF. The rearrangement uses TRBV7-2 and TRBJ2-5; 8 bases fit TRBD2. The V segment lost 6 bases and the J segment 5 bases; nucleotides outside the gene matches: 8. The germline V gene encodes CDR1 SGHTA and CDR2 FQGNSA. The CDR3 totals 14 residues.

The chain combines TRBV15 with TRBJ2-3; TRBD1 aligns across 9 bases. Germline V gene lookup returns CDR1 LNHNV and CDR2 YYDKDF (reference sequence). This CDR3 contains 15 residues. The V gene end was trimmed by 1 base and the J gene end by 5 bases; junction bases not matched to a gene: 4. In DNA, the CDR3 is TGTGCCACCAGCAGAGGCGGGACAGGGCAAGATACGCAGTATTTT. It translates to CATSRGGTGQDTQYF. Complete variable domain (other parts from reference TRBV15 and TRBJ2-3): DAMVIQNPRYQVTQFGKPVTLSCSQTLNHNVMYWYQQKSSQAPKLLFHYYDKDFNNEADTPDNFQSRRPNTSFCFLDIRSPGLGDTAMYLCATSRGGTGQDTQYFGPGTRLTVL.

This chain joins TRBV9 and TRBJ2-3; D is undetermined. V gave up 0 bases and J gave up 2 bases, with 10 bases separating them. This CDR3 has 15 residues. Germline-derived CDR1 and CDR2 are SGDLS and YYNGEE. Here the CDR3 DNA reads TGTGCCAGCAGCGTAGTGCACTATCTCACAGATACGCAGTATTTT. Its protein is CASSVVHYLTDTQYF.

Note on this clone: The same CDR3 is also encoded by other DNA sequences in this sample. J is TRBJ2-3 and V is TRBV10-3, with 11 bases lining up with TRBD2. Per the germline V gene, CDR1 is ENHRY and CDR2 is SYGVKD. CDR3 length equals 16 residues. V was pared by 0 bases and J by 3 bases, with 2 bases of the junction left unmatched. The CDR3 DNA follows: TGTGCCATCAGTGAGTCGGCTAGCGGGGGGACAGATACGCAGTATTTT. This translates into CAISESASGGTDTQYF.

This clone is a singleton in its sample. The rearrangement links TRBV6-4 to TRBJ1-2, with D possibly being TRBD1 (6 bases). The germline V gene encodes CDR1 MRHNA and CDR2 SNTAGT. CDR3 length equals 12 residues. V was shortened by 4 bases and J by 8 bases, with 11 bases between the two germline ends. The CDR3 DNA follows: TGTGCCAGCAGTGGTACAGGGTACGGCTACACCTTC. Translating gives CASSGTGYGYTF.

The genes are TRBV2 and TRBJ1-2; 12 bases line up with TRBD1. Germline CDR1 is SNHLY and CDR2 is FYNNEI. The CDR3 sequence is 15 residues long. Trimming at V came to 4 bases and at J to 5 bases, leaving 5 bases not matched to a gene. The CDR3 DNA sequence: TGTGCCAGCAGTGTGGGGACAGGGGGCCGTTATGGCTACACCTTC. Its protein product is CASSVGTGGRYGYTF.

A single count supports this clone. The CDR3 here is CASSQATALNSPLHF. CDR3 DNA: TGCGCCAGCAGCCAAGCGACAGCTTTGAATTCACCCCTCCACTTT. The chain employs TRBV4-1 and TRBJ1-6; D perhaps matches TRBD1 (5 bases). The CDR3 totals 15 residues. The germline V gene has CDR1 MGHRA and CDR2 YSYEKL. Deletions cut 1 base from V and 7 bases from J, with 11 bases between.

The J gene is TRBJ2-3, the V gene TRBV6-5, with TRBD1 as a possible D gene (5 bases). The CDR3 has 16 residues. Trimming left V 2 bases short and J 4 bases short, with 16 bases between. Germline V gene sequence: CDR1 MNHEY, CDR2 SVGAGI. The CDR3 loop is CASSYGQGFSADTQYF. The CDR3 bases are TGTGCCAGCAGTTACGGTCAGGGTTTCTCCGCAGATACGCAGTATTTT.

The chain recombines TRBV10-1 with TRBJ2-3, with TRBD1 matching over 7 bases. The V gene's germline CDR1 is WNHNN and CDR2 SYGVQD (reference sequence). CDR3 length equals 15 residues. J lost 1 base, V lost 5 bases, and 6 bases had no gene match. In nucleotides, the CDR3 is TGCGCCAGCAGTAGACAGGGAATCGGCACAGATACGCAGTATTTT. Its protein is CASSRQGIGTDTQYF.

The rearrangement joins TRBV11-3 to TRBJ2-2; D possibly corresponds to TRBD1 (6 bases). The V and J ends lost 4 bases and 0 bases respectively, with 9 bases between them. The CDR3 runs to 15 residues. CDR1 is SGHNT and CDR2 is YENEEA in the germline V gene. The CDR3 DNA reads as TGTGCCAGCAGCTCAACAGGGCCGAACACCGGGGAGCTGTTTTTT. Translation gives CASSSTGPNTGELFF. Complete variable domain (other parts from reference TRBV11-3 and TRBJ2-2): EAGVVQSPRYKIIEKKQPVAFWCNPISGHNTLYWYLQNLGQGPELLIRYENEEAVDDSQLPKDRFSAERLKGVDSTLKIQPAELGDSAVYLCASSSTGPNTGELFFGEGSRLTVL.

CDR3 nucleotide sequence: TGCAGCGTTGATCAGGGGGCGCGGGGAGATACGCAGTATTTT. Translating gives CSVDQGARGDTQYF. The gene calls are TRBV29-1 and TRBJ2-3; 8 bases are shared with TRBD1. The V gene's germline CDR1 is SQVTM and CDR2 ANQGSEA. This CDR3 has 14 amino acids. Trimming took 3 bases from V and 5 from J; bases not matched to a gene: 7.

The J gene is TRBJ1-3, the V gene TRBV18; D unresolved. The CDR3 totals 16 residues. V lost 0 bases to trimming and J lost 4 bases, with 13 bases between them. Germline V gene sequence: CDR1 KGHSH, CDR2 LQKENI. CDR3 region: CASSPPSTDRGNTIYF. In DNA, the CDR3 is TGTGCCAGCTCACCACCGTCTACAGACCGAGGAAACACCATATATTTT. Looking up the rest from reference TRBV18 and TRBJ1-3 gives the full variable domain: NAGVMQNPRHLVRRRGQEARLRCSPMKGHSHVYWYRQLPEEGLKFMVYLQKENIIDESGMPKERFSAEFPKEGPSILRIQQVVRGDSAAYFCASSPPSTDRGNTIYFGEGSWLTVV.

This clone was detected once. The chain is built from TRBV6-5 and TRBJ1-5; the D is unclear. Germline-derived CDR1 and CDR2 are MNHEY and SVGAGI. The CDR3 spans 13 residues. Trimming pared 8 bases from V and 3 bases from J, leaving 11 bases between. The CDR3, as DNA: TGTGCCAGCGTCGAGCAGGCCAATCAGCCCCAGCATTTT. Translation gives CASVEQANQPQHF.

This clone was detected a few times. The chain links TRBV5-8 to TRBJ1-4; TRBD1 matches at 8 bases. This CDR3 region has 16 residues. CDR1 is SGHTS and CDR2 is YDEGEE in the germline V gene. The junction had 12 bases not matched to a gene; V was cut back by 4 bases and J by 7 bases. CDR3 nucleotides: TGTGCCAGCAGCGTCGGTGACAGGGGAGAAGGTGAAAAACTGTTTTTT. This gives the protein CASSVGDRGEGEKLFF.

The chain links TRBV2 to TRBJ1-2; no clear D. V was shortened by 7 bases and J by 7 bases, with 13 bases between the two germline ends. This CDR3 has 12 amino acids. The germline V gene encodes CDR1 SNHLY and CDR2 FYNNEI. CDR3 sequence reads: CASNPSRGGYTF. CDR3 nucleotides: TGTGCCAGCAACCCTTCCCGGGGTGGCTACACCTTC.

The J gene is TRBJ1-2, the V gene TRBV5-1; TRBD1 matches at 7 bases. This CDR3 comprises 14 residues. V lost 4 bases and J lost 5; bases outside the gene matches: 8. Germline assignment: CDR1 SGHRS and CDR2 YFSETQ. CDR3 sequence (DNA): TGCGCCAGCAGCCCTGGACAGGTGGGATATGGCTACACCTTC. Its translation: CASSPGQVGYGYTF. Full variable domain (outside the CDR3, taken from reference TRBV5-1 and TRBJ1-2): KAGVTQTPRYLIKTRGQQVTLSCSPISGHRSVSWYQQTPGQGLQFLFEYFSETQRNKGNFPGRFSGRQFSNSRSEMNVSTLELGDSALYLCASSPGQVGYGYTFGSGTRLTVV.

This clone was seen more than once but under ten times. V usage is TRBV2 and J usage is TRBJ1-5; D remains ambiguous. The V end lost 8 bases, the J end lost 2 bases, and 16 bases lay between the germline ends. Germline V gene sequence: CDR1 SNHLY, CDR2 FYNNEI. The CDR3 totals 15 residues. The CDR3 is CASDPGIGGNQPQHF. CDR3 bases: TGTGCCAGCGACCCGGGGATTGGCGGCAATCAGCCCCAGCATTTT.

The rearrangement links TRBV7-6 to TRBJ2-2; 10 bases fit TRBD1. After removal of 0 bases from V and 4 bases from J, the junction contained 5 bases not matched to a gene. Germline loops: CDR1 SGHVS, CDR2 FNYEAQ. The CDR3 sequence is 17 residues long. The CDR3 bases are TGTGCCAGCAGCTTAGCAGGCGGGACAGGGGTCACCGGGGAGCTGTTTTTT. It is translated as CASSLAGGTGVTGELFF. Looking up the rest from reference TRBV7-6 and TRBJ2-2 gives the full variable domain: GAGVSQSPRYKVTKRGQDVALRCDPISGHVSLYWYRQALGQGPEFLTYFNYEAQQDKSGLPNDRFSAERPEGSISTLTIQRTEQRDSAMYRCASSLAGGTGVTGELFFGEGSRLTVL.

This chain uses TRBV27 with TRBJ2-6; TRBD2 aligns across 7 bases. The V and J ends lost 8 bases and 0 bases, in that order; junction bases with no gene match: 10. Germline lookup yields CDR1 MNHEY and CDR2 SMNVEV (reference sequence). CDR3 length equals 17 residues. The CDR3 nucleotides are TGTGCCAGCCATGTTGGGGGGGGAGGCTCTGGGGCCAACGTCCTGACTTTC. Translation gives CASHVGGGGSGANVLTF.

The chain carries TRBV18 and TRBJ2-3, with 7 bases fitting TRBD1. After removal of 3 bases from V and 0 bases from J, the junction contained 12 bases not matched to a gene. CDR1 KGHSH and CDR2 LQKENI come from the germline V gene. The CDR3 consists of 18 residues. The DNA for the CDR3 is TGTGCCAGCTCACCGAAAGCCCCCCGGACAGGCAGCACAGATACGCAGTATTTT. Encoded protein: CASSPKAPRTGSTDTQYF.

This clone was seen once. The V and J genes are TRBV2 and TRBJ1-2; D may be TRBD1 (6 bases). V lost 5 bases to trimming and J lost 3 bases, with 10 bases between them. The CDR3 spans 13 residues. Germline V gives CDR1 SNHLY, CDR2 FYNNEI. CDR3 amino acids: CASSQGTYYGYTF. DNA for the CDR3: TGTGCCAGCAGTCAGGGGACATACTATGGCTACACCTTC.

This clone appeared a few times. CDR3 sequence reads: CASSYSQGFSGNTIYF. In DNA, the CDR3 is TGTGCCAGCAGTTACTCTCAGGGCTTCTCTGGAAACACCATATATTTT. The V call is TRBV6-5, the J call TRBJ1-3; tentatively, D is TRBD1 (5 bases). CDR1 MNHEY and CDR2 SVGAGI come from the germline V gene. The CDR3 is made up of 16 amino acids. Trimming stripped 0 bases from V and 0 bases from J, with 9 bases between.

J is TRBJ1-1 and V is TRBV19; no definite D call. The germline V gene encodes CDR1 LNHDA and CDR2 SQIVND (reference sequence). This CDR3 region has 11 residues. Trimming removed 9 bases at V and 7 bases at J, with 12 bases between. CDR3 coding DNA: TGTGCCAGCATTCATCGCGGTGAAGCTTTCTTT. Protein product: CASIHRGEAFF.

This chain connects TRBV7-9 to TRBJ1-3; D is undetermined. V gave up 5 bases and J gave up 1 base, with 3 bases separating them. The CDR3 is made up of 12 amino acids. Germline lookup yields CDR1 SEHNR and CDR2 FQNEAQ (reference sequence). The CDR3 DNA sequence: TGTGCCAGCAGCCCATCTGGAAACACCATATATTTT. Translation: CASSPSGNTIYF.

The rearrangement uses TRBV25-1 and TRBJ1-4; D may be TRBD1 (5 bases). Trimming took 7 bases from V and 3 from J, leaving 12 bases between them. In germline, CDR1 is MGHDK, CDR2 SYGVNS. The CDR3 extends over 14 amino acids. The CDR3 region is CASTFAGANEKLFF. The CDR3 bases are TGTGCCAGCACCTTCGCGGGGGCTAATGAAAAACTGTTTTTT.

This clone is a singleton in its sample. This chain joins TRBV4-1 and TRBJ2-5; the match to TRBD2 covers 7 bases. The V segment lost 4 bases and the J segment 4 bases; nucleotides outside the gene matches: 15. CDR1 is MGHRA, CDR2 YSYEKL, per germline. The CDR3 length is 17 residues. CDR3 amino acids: CASSPWGGEVIGETQYF. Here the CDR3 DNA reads TGCGCCAGCAGCCCTTGGGGAGGGGAGGTTATAGGAGAGACCCAGTACTTC.

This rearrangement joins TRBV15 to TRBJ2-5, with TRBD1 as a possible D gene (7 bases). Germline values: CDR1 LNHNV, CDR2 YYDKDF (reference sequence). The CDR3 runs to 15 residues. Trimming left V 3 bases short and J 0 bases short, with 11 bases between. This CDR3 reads CATSRGGQNQETQYF. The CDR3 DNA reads TGTGCCACCAGCAGGGGGGGACAGAACCAAGAGACCCAGTACTTC.

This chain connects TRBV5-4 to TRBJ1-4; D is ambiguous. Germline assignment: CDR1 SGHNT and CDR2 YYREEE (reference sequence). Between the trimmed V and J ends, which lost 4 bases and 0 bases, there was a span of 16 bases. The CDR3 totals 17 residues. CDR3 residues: CASSIGGGLATNEKLFF. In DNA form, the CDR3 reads TGTGCCAGCAGCATCGGTGGTGGTCTTGCAACTAATGAAAAACTGTTTTTT.

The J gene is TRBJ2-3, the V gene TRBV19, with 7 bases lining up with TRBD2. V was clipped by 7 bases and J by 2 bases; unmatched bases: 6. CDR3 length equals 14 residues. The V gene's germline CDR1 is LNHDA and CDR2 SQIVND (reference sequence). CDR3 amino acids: CASTWGGSTDTQYF. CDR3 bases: TGTGCCAGTACGTGGGGGGGATCCACAGATACGCAGTATTTT.